The 22 T cell receptor beta chains presented below share a single source sample, sequenced in a study of human T cells and chemical hapten exposure. Stated time point: pre-sensitization, week 0. Treatment given: therapeutic diphenylcyclopropenone sensitization with weekly scalp DPC. TCRdb independently ran MiXCR on the RACE reads; one entry per CDR3 protein. The sample has more than 250,000 distinct CDR3 sequences; approximately 8.6% are singletons. Sequenced here: whole blood, sampled in connection with sensitization to the hapten diphenylcyclopropenone (DPC). Receptors were obtained from a woman between 40 and 55 years old with alopecia areata. Some clones in this sample may be carry-over from other donors' samples.

Comment on this clonotype: A much larger clonotype is one base distant, so this may be a read error. CDR3 sequence reads: CASSLPTYYEQYF. As DNA, the CDR3 is TGTGCCAGCAGTTTACCGACATACTACGAGCAGTACTTC. The rearrangement uses TRBV28 and TRBJ2-7; D gene ambiguous. The CDR3 has 13 amino acids. Per the germline V gene, CDR1 is MDHEN and CDR2 is SYDVKM. Trimming left V 2 bases short and J 3 bases short, with 8 bases between.

This clonotype was counted between two and nine times. DNA for the CDR3: TGTGCCAGCAGCTTCCGGGACAGTAATTCACCCCTCCACTTT. It codes for CASSFRDSNSPLHF. The chain links TRBV7-3 to TRBJ1-6, with 7 bases lining up with TRBD1. Per the germline V gene, CDR1 is SGHTA and CDR2 is FQGTGA. The CDR3 sequence is 14 residues long. V lost 3 bases and J lost 6; bases outside the gene matches: 2.

This clonotype was seen only a few times. The V gene is TRBV6-6, the J gene TRBJ2-1, with 7 bases aligning to TRBD1. The length of the CDR3 is 14 residues. J gave up 8 bases and V 7 bases, and 11 bases lay outside the gene matches. CDR1 is MNHNY, CDR2 SVGAGI, per germline (reference sequence). The CDR3 here is CASNLQGTMDEQFF. CDR3 sequence (DNA): TGTGCCAGCAATTTACAGGGGACAATGGATGAGCAGTTCTTC.

Only a few counts were recorded for this clonotype. The chain recombines TRBV2 with TRBJ1-6; perhaps TRBD1 as D (5 bases). Trimming shortened V by 8 bases and J by 7 bases, and 21 bases separated the two germline ends. CDR1 and CDR2 from the germline V gene are SNHLY and FYNNEI. This CDR3 contains 16 residues. CDR3 residues: CASGGGAVVGNSPLHF. CDR3 nucleotides: TGTGCCAGCGGGGGAGGGGCCGTAGTCGGGAATTCACCCCTCCACTTT.

This clonotype was observed at least ten times. The chain carries TRBV7-9 and TRBJ2-5; D may be TRBD1 (5 bases). Germline loops: CDR1 SEHNR, CDR2 FQNEAQ (reference sequence). V was trimmed by 3 bases and J by 5 bases, leaving 10 bases between them. The CDR3 has 13 amino acids. The CDR3 here is CASSFQGRETQYF. The CDR3, as DNA: TGTGCCAGCAGCTTCCAGGGTCGGGAGACCCAGTACTTC.

In its sample, this clonotype was seen a few times. V gene TRBV28 combines with J gene TRBJ1-1; a weak D match, TRBD1 (5 bases). CDR3 length: 16 amino acids. Germline V gene data show CDR1 as MDHEN and CDR2 as SYDVKM. Deletions cut 3 bases from V and 0 bases from J, with 14 bases between. Written as DNA, the CDR3 is TGTGCCAGCAGTTTCTGGGGCAGACTCATGAACACTGAAGCTTTCTTT. Translation: CASSFWGRLMNTEAFF.

At least ten counts were recorded for this clonotype. The gene calls are TRBV12-3 or TRBV12-4 and TRBJ2-7; D ambiguous. Trimming cost V 4 bases and J 2 bases, with 9 bases left between them. The CDR3 loop spans 13 amino acids. The chain's CDR3 is CASSSEKTYEQYF. The CDR3, as DNA: TGTGCCAGCAGTTCCGAGAAAACCTACGAGCAGTACTTC.

This clonotype was seen more than once but under ten times. The J gene is TRBJ2-2, the V gene TRBV7-2, with 10 bases fitting TRBD2. Trimming removed 5 bases from V and 5 bases from J; junction bases left unmatched: 8. The CDR3 has 16 amino acids. Germline assignment: CDR1 SGHTA and CDR2 FQGNSA. CDR3 sequence reads: CASSPLAGEFTGELFF. In DNA, the CDR3 is TGTGCCAGCAGCCCCCTAGCGGGAGAGTTTACCGGGGAGCTGTTTTTT.

The CDR3 loop is CASSPGGPAEQYF. Here the CDR3 DNA reads TGTGCCAGCAGCCCAGGGGGGCCGGCCGAGCAGTACTTC. This chain links TRBV7-9 with TRBJ2-7, with D perhaps matching TRBD1 (7 bases). V was trimmed by 5 bases and J by 6 bases, leaving 14 bases between them. CDR3 length: 13 residues. Germline lookup yields CDR1 SEHNR and CDR2 FQNEAQ (reference sequence).

V and J are TRBV6-2 or TRBV6-3 and TRBJ2-5, with D maybe TRBD1 (6 bases). Trimming took 4 bases from V and 1 from J, leaving 16 bases between them. The CDR3 is 16 residues long. Germline CDR1 is MNHEY and CDR2 is SVGEGT. The CDR3 spells CASSFPPQGTQETQYF. CDR3 sequence (DNA): TGTGCCAGCAGTTTTCCCCCGCAGGGGACCCAAGAGACCCAGTACTTC.

Many counts were recorded for this clonotype. This chain connects TRBV7-9 to TRBJ2-5; 11 nucleotides align to TRBD2. V lost 5 bases, J lost 3 bases, and 5 bases stayed unmatched. This CDR3 is built from 15 residues. Germline V gene lookup returns CDR1 SEHNR and CDR2 FQNEAQ (reference sequence). CDR3: CASSVPGLAEETQYF. The DNA of the CDR3 is TGTGCCAGCAGCGTTCCGGGACTAGCGGAAGAGACCCAGTACTTC.

The rearrangement uses TRBV20-1 and TRBJ2-3; 8 nucleotides match TRBD2. Losses at the gene ends were 8 bases for V and 4 bases for J; bases not matched to a gene: 5. CDR1 is DFQATT, CDR2 SNEGSKA, per germline (reference sequence). This CDR3 spans 12 amino acids. CDR3 in DNA: TGCAGTACCCGGGAGGGCGCAGATACGCAGTATTTT. It yields the protein CSTREGADTQYF.

This clonotype was recorded a few times. J is TRBJ2-7 and V is TRBV19; 10 bases fit TRBD1. The V segment lost 5 bases and the J segment 3 bases; nucleotides outside the gene matches: 7. The CDR3 has 15 residues. CDR1 LNHDA and CDR2 SQIVND come from the germline V gene (reference sequence). The CDR3 reads CASSEPGQGRYEQYF. In DNA, the CDR3 is TGTGCCAGTAGTGAACCGGGACAGGGGCGCTACGAGCAGTACTTC. Combining the CDR3 with reference TRBV19 and TRBJ2-7 gives the whole variable domain DGGITQSPKYLFRKEGQNVTLSCEQNLNHDAMYWYRQDPGQGLRLIYYSQIVNDFQKGDIAEGYSVSREKKESFPLTVTSAQKNPTAFYLCASSEPGQGRYEQYFGPGTRLTVT.

J is TRBJ2-1 and V is TRBV29-1; TRBD2 agrees at 13 bases. The ends lost 6 bases at V and 0 bases at J; junction bases unmatched: 11. CDR3 length: 18 amino acids. CDR1 and CDR2 from the germline V gene are SQVTM and ANQGSEA. CDR3 residues: CSVFGLAGAHLSYNEQFF. The DNA for the CDR3 is TGCAGCGTCTTTGGACTAGCGGGAGCACATCTCTCCTACAATGAGCAGTTCTTC.

This clonotype was recorded a few times. This chain joins TRBV6-4 and TRBJ2-1; 8 bases fit TRBD2. In germline, CDR1 is MRHNA, CDR2 SNTAGT. The CDR3 is 13 residues long. V gave up 10 bases and J gave up 3 bases; unmatched junction bases: 5. In DNA, the CDR3 is TGTGCCAACCTTAGCGGGATCTACAATGAGCAGTTCTTC. It specifies CANLSGIYNEQFF.

At least ten counts were recorded for this clonotype. The chain is built from TRBV24-1 and TRBJ2-2; 9 nucleotides line up with TRBD1. The CDR3 has 15 residues. V lost 3 bases and J lost 6; bases outside the gene matches: 4. Looked up from germline, CDR1 is KGHDR and CDR2 is SFDVKD. CDR3 sequence: CATSDADRGSGELFF. CDR3 nucleotide sequence: TGTGCCACCAGTGATGCGGACAGGGGTTCCGGGGAGCTGTTTTTT.

This chain joins TRBV3-1 and TRBJ2-2, with TRBD2 identical over 7 bases. Germline V gene data show CDR1 as LGHDT and CDR2 as YNNKEL (reference sequence). After removal of 8 bases from V and 4 bases from J, the junction contained 7 bases not matched to a gene. This CDR3 contains 14 residues. CDR3 DNA: TGTGCCAGCTCGGGGCGGGAGACCACCGGGGAGCTGTTTTTT. Its protein product is CASSGRETTGELFF.

This clonotype was observed at least ten times. The CDR3 sequence: CASSRDRDSGANVLTF. DNA for the CDR3: TGCGCCAGCAGCCGAGACAGGGACTCTGGGGCCAACGTCCTGACTTTC. V and J are TRBV4-1 and TRBJ2-6, with 7 bases matching TRBD1. CDR3 length: 16 amino acids. The V and J ends lost 4 bases and 0 bases, in that order; junction bases with no gene match: 3. The germline CDR1 and CDR2 sequences are MGHRA and YSYEKL.

The rearrangement uses TRBV3-1 and TRBJ1-4; maybe TRBD1 (6 bases). Germline CDR1 LGHDT, CDR2 YNNKEL (reference sequence). The CDR3 covers 14 residues. Trimming took off 3 bases at V and 8 bases at J, with 13 bases between the two ends. The CDR3 protein is CASSHPGTQEKLFF. The CDR3 DNA sequence: TGTGCCAGCAGCCACCCCGGGACACAGGAAAAACTGTTTTTT.

The V call is TRBV10-3, the J call TRBJ2-1; tentatively, D is TRBD2 (5 bases). The CDR3 spans 17 residues. V dropped 6 bases and J dropped 0 bases, with 18 bases sitting between them. The germline gives CDR1 ENHRY, CDR2 SYGVKD. The CDR3 DNA reads TGTGCCATCAGCCCTACCCTCACTAGAGGCTCCTACAATGAGCAGTTCTTC. Translating it yields CAISPTLTRGSYNEQFF.

This clonotype was counted a few times. V is TRBV4-3 and J is TRBJ2-1; no definite D call. The germline V gene has CDR1 LGHNA and CDR2 YSLEER. V shed 2 bases and J shed 0 bases, with 8 bases lying between them. CDR3 length: 15 amino acids. The CDR3 DNA follows: TGCGCCAGCAGCCAAATACAGAGCTCCTACAATGAGCAGTTCTTC. Protein sequence: CASSQIQSSYNEQFF.

This clonotype was observed a handful of times. This sequence joins TRBV2 and TRBJ1-4; D not resolved. This CDR3 has 14 amino acids. Trimming took off 8 bases at V and 0 bases at J, with 10 bases between the two ends. The V gene's germline CDR1 is SNHLY and CDR2 FYNNEI. The CDR3 reads CASEANPTNEKLFF. The CDR3 DNA reads as TGTGCCAGCGAAGCAAATCCAACTAATGAAAAACTGTTTTTT.